Shown below are 5 T cell receptor beta chains from a single sample sequenced in a study of cytomegalovirus exposure and HLA in healthy donors. The PCR was carried out with 60 Vbeta primers and 13 Jbeta primers. Sequencing was performed with immunoSEQ multiplex PCR; in TCRdb, only in-frame clones are kept and a portion is missing. The sample records approximately 140,000 clones, 60% to 85% being singletons. The sequenced material came from PBMCs. These receptors came from a man aged 18 to 29 in good health and CMV-seronegative.

V is TRBV10-3 and J is TRBJ1-3; D is ambiguous. Trimming pared 3 bases from V and 1 base from J, leaving 7 bases between. The length of the CDR3 is 14 residues. Germline CDR1 reads ENHRY; CDR2 reads SYGVKD. CDR3 nucleotide sequence: TGTGCCATCAGTGATCCGGGATCTGGAAACACCATATATTTT. It is translated as CAISDPGSGNTIYF.

This chain uses TRBV15 with TRBJ2-7, with 10 bases fitting TRBD1. With the DNA end fitting TRBJ2-5 better, the J assignment may be wrong. The CDR3 is 17 amino acids. Looked up from germline, CDR1 is LNHNV and CDR2 is YYDKDF (reference sequence). DNA for the CDR3: TGTGCCACCAGCAGAGATTTTGGAGACAGGGGGCGAGAGACCCAGTACTTC. This sequence encodes CATSRDFGDRGRETQYF.

V usage is TRBV18 and J usage is TRBJ1-3; possibly TRBD1 for D (6 bases). This CDR3 region has 16 residues. Between the trimmed V and J ends, which lost 4 bases and 0 bases, there was a span of 13 bases. Germline V CDR1 and CDR2: KGHSH, LQKENI. The DNA of the CDR3 is TGTGCCAGCTCACTCCCGACAGGTTACTCTGGAAACACCATATATTTT. Translation gives CASSLPTGYSGNTIYF. The full variable domain, in which reference TRBV18 and TRBJ1-3 provide the parts outside the CDR3, is NAGVMQNPRHLVRRRGQEARLRCSPMKGHSHVYWYRQLPEEGLKFMVYLQKENIIDESGMPKERFSAEFPKEGPSILRIQQVVRGDSAAYFCASSLPTGYSGNTIYFGEGSWLTVV.

The chain joins TRBV21-1 to TRBJ1-3; the DNA was not used to check the table's D call, TRBD1. TRBV21-1 is a listed pseudogene. This CDR3 is built from 16 residues. The CDR3 here is CASSKEGTGAGNTIYF. The CDR3 DNA is TGTGCCAGCAGCAAAGAGGGGACAGGGGCTGGAAACACCATATATTTT.

The gene calls are TRBV7-9 and TRBJ1-1; D remains unclear. The germline CDR1 and CDR2 sequences are SEHNR and FQNEAQ (reference sequence). Trimming cost V 5 bases and J 1 base, with 14 bases left between them. CDR3 size: 15 residues. CDR3 amino acids: CASSVSLAGNTEAFF. The CDR3 DNA is TGTGCCAGCAGCGTCTCACTAGCCGGGAACACTGAAGCTTTCTTT. Drawing the rest from reference TRBV7-9 and TRBJ1-1, the complete variable domain is DTGVSQNPRHKITKRGQNVTFRCDPISEHNRLYWYRQTLGQGPEFLTYFQNEAQLEKSRLLSDRFSAERPKGSFSTLEIQRTEQGDSAMYLCASSVSLAGNTEAFFGQGTRLTVV.